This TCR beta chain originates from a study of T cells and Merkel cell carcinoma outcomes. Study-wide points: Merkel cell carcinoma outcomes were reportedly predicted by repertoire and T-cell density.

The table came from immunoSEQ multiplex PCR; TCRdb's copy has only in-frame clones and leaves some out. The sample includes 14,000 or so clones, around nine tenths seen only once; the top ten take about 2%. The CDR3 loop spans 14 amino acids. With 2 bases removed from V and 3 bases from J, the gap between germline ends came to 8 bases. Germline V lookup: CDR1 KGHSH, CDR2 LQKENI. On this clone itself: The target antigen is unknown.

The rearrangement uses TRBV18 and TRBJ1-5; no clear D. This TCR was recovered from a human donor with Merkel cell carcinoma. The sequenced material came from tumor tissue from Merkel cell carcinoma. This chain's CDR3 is CASSPSFLNQPQHF. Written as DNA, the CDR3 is TGTGCCAGCTCACCAAGCTTCCTCAATCAGCCCCAGCATTTT.